Below are 3 T cell receptor beta chains sequenced from a single sample in a study of CD8+ T cells in alopecia areata. Stated treatment: oral pan-JAK inhibitor, 5-10 mg twice daily. RNA extraction was followed by reverse transcription into cDNA, which acted as the sequencing template. The method was immunoSEQ multiplex PCR; TCRdb's version includes in-frame clones alone and lacks a portion of them. The table records more than 140,000 clones, about 88% of them present only once. The sample consisted of CD8+ T cells sorted from blood, taken at week 4, from a patient treated with tofacitinib. Every receptor here comes from a human donor with alopecia areata.

This sequence joins TRBV4-1 and TRBJ1-1, with D unresolved. The V end lost 1 base, the J end lost 0 bases, and 3 bases lay between the germline ends. CDR1 is MGHRA, CDR2 YSYEKL, per germline. The CDR3 is 13 residues long. CDR3 DNA sequence: TGCGCCAGCAGCCAAGTGTTGAACACTGAAGCTTTCTTT. This sequence encodes CASSQVLNTEAFF.

The rearrangement links TRBV5-1 to TRBJ2-7; D remains unclear. The V and J ends lost 0 bases and 4 bases respectively, with 8 bases between them. The CDR3 totals 13 residues. CDR1 SGHRS and CDR2 YFSETQ come from the germline V gene. In DNA form, the CDR3 reads TGCGCCAGCAGCTTGGCCCACGAATACGAGCAGTACTTC. Its protein is CASSLAHEYEQYF.

The rearrangement uses TRBV15 and TRBJ1-5; 7 nucleotides align to TRBD1. CDR3 length equals 16 residues. V was clipped by 8 bases and J by 5 bases; unmatched bases: 15. The V gene's germline CDR1 is LNHNV and CDR2 YYDKDF (reference sequence). As DNA, the CDR3 is TGTGCCACCCGACAGGGAGGTTCGCGCCGAGATCAGCCCCAGCATTTT. Translated, it gives CATRQGGSRRDQPQHF.